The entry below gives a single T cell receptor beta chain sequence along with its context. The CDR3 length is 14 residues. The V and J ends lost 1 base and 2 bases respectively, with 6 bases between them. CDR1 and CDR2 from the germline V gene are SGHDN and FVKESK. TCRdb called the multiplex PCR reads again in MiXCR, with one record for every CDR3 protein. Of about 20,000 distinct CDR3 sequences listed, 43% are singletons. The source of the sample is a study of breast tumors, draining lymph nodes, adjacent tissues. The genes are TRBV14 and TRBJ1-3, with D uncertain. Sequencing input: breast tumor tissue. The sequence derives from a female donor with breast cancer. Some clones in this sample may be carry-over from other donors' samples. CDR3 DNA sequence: TGTGCCAGCAGCCAAGTAAGGCCTGGAAACACCATATATTTT. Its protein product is CASSQVRPGNTIYF.